The 20 T cell receptor beta chains below all came from one sample that was sequenced in a study of cytomegalovirus exposure and HLA in healthy donors. Primers: 60 Vbeta forward and 13 Jbeta reverse. Produced via immunoSEQ multiplex PCR; TCRdb's table is partial and in-frame only. Among approximately 65,000 clones listed, 55% to 75% were seen once. The sample consisted of PBMCs. These receptors came from a man aged 40-55 years in good health and CMV-seropositive.

V is TRBV18 and J is TRBJ2-6, with 7 bases identical to TRBD1. The CDR3 runs to 15 residues. Trimming removed 6 bases from V and 0 bases from J; junction bases left unmatched: 2. Germline V gene lookup returns CDR1 KGHSH and CDR2 LQKENI. The CDR3 sequence: CASSRDSSGANVLTF. The CDR3 coding sequence is TGTGCCAGCTCCAGGGACAGCTCTGGGGCCAACGTCCTGACTTTC.

This clone appeared once. The rearrangement links TRBV5-1 to TRBJ2-7; 11 bases line up with TRBD2. This CDR3 comprises 18 residues. V dropped 4 bases and J dropped 1; count of bases not matched to a gene: 13. Germline V gene data show CDR1 as SGHRS and CDR2 as YFSETQ. This chain's CDR3 is CASSPPWASGRPSYEQYF. As DNA, the CDR3 is TGCGCCAGCAGCCCGCCCTGGGCTAGCGGGAGGCCTTCCTACGAGCAGTACTTC. Variable domain in full (rest from reference TRBV5-1 and TRBJ2-7): KAGVTQTPRYLIKTRGQQVTLSCSPISGHRSVSWYQQTPGQGLQFLFEYFSETQRNKGNFPGRFSGRQFSNSRSEMNVSTLELGDSALYLCASSPPWASGRPSYEQYFGPGTRLTVT.

The V and J genes are TRBV30 and TRBJ1-5; D gene uncertain. The germline V gene encodes CDR1 GTSNPN and CDR2 SVGIG (reference sequence). The CDR3 spans 13 residues. V was clipped by 4 bases and J by 3 bases, with 10 bases between them. The CDR3 spells CAWMSGDNQPQHF. The CDR3 DNA is TGTGCCTGGATGTCAGGCGACAATCAGCCCCAGCATTTT.

CDR3 sequence: CASSYRVNNSPLHF. For the CDR3, the DNA is TGTGCCAGCAGTTACAGGGTAAATAATTCACCCCTCCACTTT. This chain joins TRBV5-4 and TRBJ1-6, with a possible D match to TRBD1 (6 bases). The germline CDR1 and CDR2 sequences are SGHNT and YYREEE (reference sequence). The CDR3 runs 14 residues. The V and J ends lost 5 bases and 5 bases respectively, with 11 bases between them.

J is TRBJ2-2 and V is TRBV5-4; a possible D gene is TRBD1 (6 bases). The CDR3 runs to 16 residues. The germline CDR1 and CDR2 sequences are SGHNT and YYREEE (reference sequence). V dropped 2 bases and J dropped 2 bases, with 13 bases sitting between them. CDR3 nucleotide sequence: TGTGCCAGCAGCTTAGGGGCAGGGGATAACACCGGGGAGCTGTTTTTT. As protein: CASSLGAGDNTGELFF. Together with reference TRBV5-4 and TRBJ2-2, the CDR3 gives the full variable domain: ETGVTQSPTHLIKTRGQQVTLRCSSQSGHNTVSWYQQALGQGPQFIFQYYREEENGRGNFPPRFSGLQFPNYSSELNVNALELDDSALYLCASSLGAGDNTGELFFGEGSRLTVL.

The J gene is TRBJ2-3, the V gene TRBV11-2; the match to TRBD2 covers 8 bases. The CDR3 spans 15 residues. Germline CDR1 reads SGHAT; CDR2 reads FQNNGV. V gave up 5 bases and J gave up 0 bases; unmatched junction bases: 4. CDR3 bases: TGTGCCAGCAGCGCCGCGGGGGGAAGCACAGATACGCAGTATTTT. Protein: CASSAAGGSTDTQYF.

The chain links TRBV19 to TRBJ2-5, with D tentatively TRBD1 (6 bases). V lost 6 bases, J lost 2 bases, and 16 bases lay in between. The CDR3 contains 15 residues. Germline V gene lookup returns CDR1 LNHDA and CDR2 SQIVND (reference sequence). CDR3 DNA sequence: TGTGCCAGTAGCAGGGACACGGGCCGACAAGAGACCCAGTACTTC. Protein product: CASSRDTGRQETQYF.

The rearrangement links TRBV5-6 to TRBJ2-3, with TRBD1 matching over 9 bases. Germline V gene lookup returns CDR1 SGHDT and CDR2 YYEEEE. V shed 0 bases, J shed 2 bases, and the junction held 7 bases outside the gene matches. The CDR3 totals 17 residues. CDR3 sequence: CASSLEQGAAHTDTQYF. CDR3 DNA sequence: TGTGCCAGCAGCTTGGAACAGGGGGCGGCACACACAGATACGCAGTATTTT.

The V call is TRBV2, the J call TRBJ2-2, with 11 bases identical to TRBD2. Germline values: CDR1 SNHLY, CDR2 FYNNEI. CDR3 length equals 16 residues. V shed 6 bases and J 5 bases; nucleotides not matched to a gene: 8. CDR3 sequence (DNA): TGTGCCAGCAGGGTAGCGGGGGGGCCTTCGACCGGGGAGCTGTTTTTT. Translation: CASRVAGGPSTGELFF. Full variable domain (outside the CDR3, taken from reference TRBV2 and TRBJ2-2): EPEVTQTPSHQVTQMGQEVILRCVPISNHLYFYWYRQILGQKVEFLVSFYNNEISEKSEIFDDQFSVERPDGSNFTLKIRSTKLEDSAMYFCASRVAGGPSTGELFFGEGSRLTVL.

About this clone itself: The limits of the CDR3 on the DNA are not certain, so only TCRdb's listed CDR3 is given. CDR3 protein: CASSFGSGDTQYF. This chain connects TRBV7-2 to TRBJ2-3; TRBD1 is the table's D call, not checked against the DNA. The CDR3 length is 13 residues, termini included. The germline CDR1 and CDR2 sequences are SGHTA and FQGNSA.

The chain joins TRBV19 to TRBJ1-2, with D maybe TRBD1 (5 bases). Germline CDR1 is LNHDA and CDR2 is SQIVND (reference sequence). CDR3 length: 14 amino acids. Trimming pared 4 bases from V and 7 bases from J, leaving 16 bases between. This CDR3 is CASSTLEGFGGYTF. DNA of the CDR3: TGTGCCAGTAGTACCCTGGAGGGGTTTGGTGGCTACACCTTC.

The rearrangement uses TRBV27 and TRBJ1-1, with D perhaps matching TRBD1 (5 bases). V lost 3 bases, J lost 4 bases, and 9 bases lay in between. The CDR3 is made up of 13 amino acids. Germline CDR1 is MNHEY and CDR2 is SMNVEV (reference sequence). CDR3 in amino acids: CASSFRGGTEAFF. The CDR3 DNA sequence: TGTGCCAGCAGTTTTAGGGGTGGCACTGAAGCTTTCTTT.

In the case of this clone: Compared with germline, one end of the junction differs, possibly owing to a read error. The genes are TRBV7-3 and TRBJ2-2; possible D gene TRBD1, 5 bases. The CDR3 totals 17 residues. Looked up from germline, CDR1 is SGHTA and CDR2 is FQGTGA. CDR3 region: CASGLTRQGVDTGELFF. CDR3 nucleotide sequence: TGTGCCAGCGGCTTAACTCGTCAGGGTGTCGACACCGGGGAGCTGTTTTTT.

This sequence joins TRBV2 and TRBJ1-1; 8 positions match TRBD1. Germline assignment: CDR1 SNHLY and CDR2 FYNNEI. Losses at the gene ends were 7 bases for V and 7 bases for J; bases not matched to a gene: 8. This CDR3 is 13 amino acids long. The CDR3 DNA is TGTGCCAGCATCCGGGACAGGTGGATTGAAGCTTTCTTT. Its translation: CASIRDRWIEAFF.

The chain uses TRBV15 and TRBJ2-1; TRBD2 matches 9 bases. Germline loops: CDR1 LNHNV, CDR2 YYDKDF (reference sequence). The length of the CDR3 is 14 residues. J gave up 7 bases and V 4 bases, and 5 bases lay outside the gene matches. The CDR3 is CATSTSGVSNEQFF. In nucleotides, the CDR3 is TGTGCCACCAGCACTAGCGGGGTATCAAATGAGCAGTTCTTC. Together with reference TRBV15 and TRBJ2-1, the CDR3 gives the full variable domain: DAMVIQNPRYQVTQFGKPVTLSCSQTLNHNVMYWYQQKSSQAPKLLFHYYDKDFNNEADTPDNFQSRRPNTSFCFLDIRSPGLGDTAMYLCATSTSGVSNEQFFGPGTRLTVL.

The chain has TRBV2 and TRBJ1-2, with a tentative D call TRBD1 (5 bases). Looked up from germline, CDR1 is SNHLY and CDR2 is FYNNEI. V was cut by 5 bases and J by 8 bases, with 18 bases left in between. The length of the CDR3 is 14 residues. The CDR3 sequence is CASSTVEGAGGYTF. The DNA for the CDR3 is TGTGCCAGCAGTACCGTCGAAGGGGCTGGCGGCTACACCTTC.

This chain links TRBV19 with TRBJ2-7; TRBD1 agrees at 8 bases. Per the germline V gene, CDR1 is LNHDA and CDR2 is SQIVND (reference sequence). V lost 5 bases to trimming and J lost 4 bases; unmatched junction nucleotides: 10. The CDR3 contains 15 residues. CDR3 in amino acids: CASSRPGQGKYEQYF. CDR3 sequence (DNA): TGTGCCAGTAGTCGCCCCGGACAGGGAAAGTACGAGCAGTACTTC.

The chain is built from TRBV30 and TRBJ1-2; D is possibly TRBD1 (5 bases). Germline V gene data show CDR1 as GTSNPN and CDR2 as SVGIG (reference sequence). The CDR3 has 13 residues. V was shortened by 1 base and J by 11 bases, with 17 bases between the two germline ends. The CDR3 loop is CAWSAPDGYRYTF. The CDR3 DNA sequence: TGTGCCTGGAGTGCCCCGGACGGGTACAGGTACACCTTC.

This clone was seen only a few times. The chain carries TRBV6-6 and TRBJ2-4; 9 bases are a match to TRBD1. The length of the CDR3 is 15 residues. Germline V gene sequence: CDR1 MNHNY, CDR2 SVGAGI (reference sequence). Unmatched junction bases numbered 5, after V lost 5 bases and J lost 3 bases. CDR3 bases: TGTGCCAGCAGTAGTATGACAGGGGGCAAAAACATTCAGTACTTC. Protein sequence: CASSSMTGGKNIQYF.

This sequence joins TRBV10-3 and TRBJ1-1; the D is unclear. V dropped 0 bases and J dropped 1 base, with 9 bases sitting between them. Germline V lookup: CDR1 ENHRY, CDR2 SYGVKD. The CDR3 sequence is 15 residues long. The CDR3 loop is CAISESLQRNTEAFF. In DNA form, the CDR3 reads TGTGCCATCAGTGAGTCACTACAAAGGAACACTGAAGCTTTCTTT.